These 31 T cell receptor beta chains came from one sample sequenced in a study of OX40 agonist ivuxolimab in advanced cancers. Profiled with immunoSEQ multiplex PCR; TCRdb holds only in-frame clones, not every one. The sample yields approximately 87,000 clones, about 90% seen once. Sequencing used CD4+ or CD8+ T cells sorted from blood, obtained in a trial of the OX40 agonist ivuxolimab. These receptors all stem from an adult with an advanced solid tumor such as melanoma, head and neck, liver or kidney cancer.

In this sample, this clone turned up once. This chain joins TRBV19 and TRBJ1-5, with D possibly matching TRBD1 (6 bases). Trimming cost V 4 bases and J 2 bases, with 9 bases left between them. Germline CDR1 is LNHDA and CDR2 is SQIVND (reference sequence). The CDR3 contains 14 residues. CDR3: CASSRTAGNQPQHF. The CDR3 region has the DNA TGTGCCAGTAGTAGGACAGCGGGCAATCAGCCCCAGCATTTT.

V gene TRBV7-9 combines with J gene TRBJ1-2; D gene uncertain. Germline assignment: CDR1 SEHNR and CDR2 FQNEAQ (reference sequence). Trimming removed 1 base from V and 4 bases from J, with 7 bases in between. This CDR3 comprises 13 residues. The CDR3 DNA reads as TGTGCCAGCAGCTTAGGATCCCTCTATGGCTACACCTTC. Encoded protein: CASSLGSLYGYTF.

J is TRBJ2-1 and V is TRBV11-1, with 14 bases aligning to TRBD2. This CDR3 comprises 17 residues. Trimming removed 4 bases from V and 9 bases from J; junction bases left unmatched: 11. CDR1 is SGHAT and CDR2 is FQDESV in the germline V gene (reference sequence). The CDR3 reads CASSSSATSGRAREQFF. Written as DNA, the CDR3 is TGTGCCAGCAGCTCCTCGGCGACTAGCGGGAGGGCCCGTGAGCAGTTCTTC.

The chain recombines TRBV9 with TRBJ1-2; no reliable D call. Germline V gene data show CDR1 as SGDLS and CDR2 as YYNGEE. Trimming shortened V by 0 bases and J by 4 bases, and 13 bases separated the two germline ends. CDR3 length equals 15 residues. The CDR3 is CASSVVPNPGYGYTF. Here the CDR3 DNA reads TGTGCCAGCAGCGTAGTCCCCAATCCAGGCTATGGCTACACCTTC.

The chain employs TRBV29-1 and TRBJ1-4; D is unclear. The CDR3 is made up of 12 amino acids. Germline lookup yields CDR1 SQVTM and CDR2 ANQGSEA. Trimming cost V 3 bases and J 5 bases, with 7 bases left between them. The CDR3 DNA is TGCAGCGTTGATGCCAGCAATGAAAAACTGTTTTTT. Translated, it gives CSVDASNEKLFF.

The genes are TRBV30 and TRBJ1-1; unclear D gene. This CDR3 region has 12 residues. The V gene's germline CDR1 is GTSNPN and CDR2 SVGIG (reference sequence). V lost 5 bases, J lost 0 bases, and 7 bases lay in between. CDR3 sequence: CAWWVMNTEAFF. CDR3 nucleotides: TGTGCCTGGTGGGTGATGAACACTGAAGCTTTCTTT.

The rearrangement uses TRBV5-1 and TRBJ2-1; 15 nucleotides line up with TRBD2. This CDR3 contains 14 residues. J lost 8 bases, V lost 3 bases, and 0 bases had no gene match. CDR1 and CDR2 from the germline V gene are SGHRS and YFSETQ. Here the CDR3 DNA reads TGCGCCAGCAGCTGGACTAGCGGGAGGGATGAGCAGTTCTTC. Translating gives CASSWTSGRDEQFF.

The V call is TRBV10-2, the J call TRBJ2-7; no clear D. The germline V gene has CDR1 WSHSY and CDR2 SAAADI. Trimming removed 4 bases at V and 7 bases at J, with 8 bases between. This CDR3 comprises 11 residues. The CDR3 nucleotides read TGCGCCAGCAGTGGCCCCGGAGAGCAGTACTTC. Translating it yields CASSGPGEQYF.

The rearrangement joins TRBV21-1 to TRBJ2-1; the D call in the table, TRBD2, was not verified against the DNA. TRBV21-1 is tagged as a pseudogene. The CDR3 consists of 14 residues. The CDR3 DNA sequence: TGTGCCAGCAGCAAAGTGCGGAGTCACAATGAGCAGTTCTTC. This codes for CASSKVRSHNEQFF.

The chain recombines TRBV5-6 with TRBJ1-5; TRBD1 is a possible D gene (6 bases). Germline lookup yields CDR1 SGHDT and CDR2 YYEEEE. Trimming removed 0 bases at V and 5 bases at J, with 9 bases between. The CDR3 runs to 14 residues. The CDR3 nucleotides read TGTGCCAGCAGCTTGGGCACAGGGTATCAGCCCCAGCATTTT. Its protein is CASSLGTGYQPQHF.

The CDR3 reads CASSLRGRGVYQPQHF. The CDR3 nucleotides are TGTGCCAGCAGCTTGAGGGGCCGCGGAGTCTATCAGCCCCAGCATTTT. This rearrangement joins TRBV5-4 to TRBJ1-5, with D perhaps matching TRBD1 (5 bases). CDR1 and CDR2 from the germline V gene are SGHNT and YYREEE (reference sequence). V lost 1 base to trimming and J lost 5 bases, with 16 bases between them. This CDR3 region has 16 residues.

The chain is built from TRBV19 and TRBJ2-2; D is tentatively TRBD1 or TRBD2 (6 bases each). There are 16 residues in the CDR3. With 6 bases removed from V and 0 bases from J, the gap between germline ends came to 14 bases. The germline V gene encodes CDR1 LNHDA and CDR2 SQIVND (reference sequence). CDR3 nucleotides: TGTGCCAGTAGGCCAAATAGGGGGGCGAACACCGGGGAGCTGTTTTTT. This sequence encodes CASRPNRGANTGELFF.

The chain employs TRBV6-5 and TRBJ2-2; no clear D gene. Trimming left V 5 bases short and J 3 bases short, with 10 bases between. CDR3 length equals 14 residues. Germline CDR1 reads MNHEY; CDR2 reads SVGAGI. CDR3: CASSKTAYTGELFF. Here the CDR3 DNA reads TGTGCCAGCAGTAAGACTGCTTACACCGGGGAGCTGTTTTTT.

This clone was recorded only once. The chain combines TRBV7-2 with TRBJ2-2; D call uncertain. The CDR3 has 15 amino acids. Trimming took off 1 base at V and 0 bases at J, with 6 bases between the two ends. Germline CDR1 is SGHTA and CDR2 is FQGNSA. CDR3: CASSLGPSNTGELFF. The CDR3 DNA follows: TGTGCCAGCAGCTTAGGGCCGTCGAACACCGGGGAGCTGTTTTTT.

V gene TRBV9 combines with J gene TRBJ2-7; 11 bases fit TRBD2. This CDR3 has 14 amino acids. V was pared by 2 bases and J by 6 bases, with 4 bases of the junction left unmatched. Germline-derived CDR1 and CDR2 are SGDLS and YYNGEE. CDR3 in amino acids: CASSVGTSGGEQYF. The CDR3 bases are TGTGCCAGCAGCGTGGGGACTAGCGGTGGCGAGCAGTACTTC.

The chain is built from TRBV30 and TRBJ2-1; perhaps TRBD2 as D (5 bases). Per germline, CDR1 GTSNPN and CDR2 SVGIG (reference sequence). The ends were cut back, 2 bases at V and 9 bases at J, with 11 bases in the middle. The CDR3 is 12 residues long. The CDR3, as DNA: TGTGCCTGGAGTCCCGGACGGGGTGAGCAGTTCTTC. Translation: CAWSPGRGEQFF.

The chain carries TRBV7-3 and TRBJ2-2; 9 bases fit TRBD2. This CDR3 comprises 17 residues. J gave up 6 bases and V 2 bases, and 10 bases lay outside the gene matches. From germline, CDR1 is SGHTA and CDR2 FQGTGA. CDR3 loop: CASSLRGPSGKAGELFF. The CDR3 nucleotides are TGTGCCAGCAGCTTACGTGGCCCTAGCGGGAAGGCCGGGGAGCTGTTTTTT.

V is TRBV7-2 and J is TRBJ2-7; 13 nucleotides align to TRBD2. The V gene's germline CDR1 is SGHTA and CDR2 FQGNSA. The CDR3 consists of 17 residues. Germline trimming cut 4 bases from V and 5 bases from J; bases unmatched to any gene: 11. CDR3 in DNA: TGTGCCAGCAGCTCGGGGACTAGCGGGACCCTCCGACACGAGCAGTACTTC. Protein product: CASSSGTSGTLRHEQYF.

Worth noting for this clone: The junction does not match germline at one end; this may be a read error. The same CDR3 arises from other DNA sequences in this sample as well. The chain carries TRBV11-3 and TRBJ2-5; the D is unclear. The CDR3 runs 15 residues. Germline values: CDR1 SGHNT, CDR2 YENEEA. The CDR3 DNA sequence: TGTGCCAGCAGCACCCGAATTGGGGAACTGGAGACTCAGTACTTC. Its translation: CASSTRIGELETQYF.

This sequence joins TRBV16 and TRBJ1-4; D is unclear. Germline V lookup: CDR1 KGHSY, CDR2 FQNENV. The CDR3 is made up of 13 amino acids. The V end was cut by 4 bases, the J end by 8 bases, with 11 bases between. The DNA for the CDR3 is TGTGCCAGCAGCCCTAACACGGAAGAAAAACTGTTTTTT. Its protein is CASSPNTEEKLFF. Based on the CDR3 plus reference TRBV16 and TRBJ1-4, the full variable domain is GEEVAQTPKHLVRGEGQKAKLYCAPIKGHSYVFWYQQVLKNEFKFLISFQNENVFDETGMPKERFSAKCLPNSPCSLEIQATKLEDSAVYFCASSPNTEEKLFFGSGTQLSVL.

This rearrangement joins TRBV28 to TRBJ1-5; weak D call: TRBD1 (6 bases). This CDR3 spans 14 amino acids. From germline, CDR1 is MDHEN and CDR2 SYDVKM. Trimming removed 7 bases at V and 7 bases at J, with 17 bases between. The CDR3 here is CASIARDTRQPQHF. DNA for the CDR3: TGTGCCAGCATCGCCCGGGACACAAGGCAGCCCCAGCATTTT.

The CDR3 region is CASTEIAKNIQYF. The CDR3 DNA is TGTGCCAGCACCGAAATAGCCAAAAACATTCAGTACTTC. The genes are TRBV7-2 and TRBJ2-4; D uncertain. V lost 7 bases and J lost 0, with 7 bases in between. The CDR3 contains 13 residues. Germline CDR1 is SGHTA and CDR2 is FQGNSA. The whole variable domain, remainder taken from reference TRBV7-2 and TRBJ2-4, is GAGVSQSPSNKVTEKGKDVELRCDPISGHTALYWYRQSLGQGLEFLIYFQGNSAPDKSGLPSDRFSAERTGGSVSTLTIQRTQQEDSAVYLCASTEIAKNIQYFGAGTRLSVL.

In nucleotides, the CDR3 is TGTGCCAGCAGCTTAACGGGGGGCTCAGCGAACGAGCAGTACTTC. Translation: CASSLTGGSANEQYF. This chain connects TRBV7-3 to TRBJ2-7, with D perhaps TRBD1 or TRBD2 (6 bases each). CDR1 and CDR2 from the germline V gene are SGHTA and FQGTGA. The CDR3 sequence is 15 residues long. The V end was cut by 0 bases, the J end by 5 bases, with 14 bases between. The entire variable domain, with the rest obtained from reference TRBV7-3 and TRBJ2-7, is as follows: GAGVSQTPSNKVTEKGKYVELRCDPISGHTALYWYRQSLGQGPEFLIYFQGTGAADDSGLPNDRFFAVRPEGSVSTLKIQRTERGDSAVYLCASSLTGGSANEQYFGPGTRLTVT.

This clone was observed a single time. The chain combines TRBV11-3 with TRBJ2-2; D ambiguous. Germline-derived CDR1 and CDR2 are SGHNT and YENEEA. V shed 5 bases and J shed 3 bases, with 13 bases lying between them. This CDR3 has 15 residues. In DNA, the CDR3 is TGTGCCAGCAGCCCTGGTGGCGGCTACACCGGGGAGCTGTTTTTT. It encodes CASSPGGGYTGELFF.

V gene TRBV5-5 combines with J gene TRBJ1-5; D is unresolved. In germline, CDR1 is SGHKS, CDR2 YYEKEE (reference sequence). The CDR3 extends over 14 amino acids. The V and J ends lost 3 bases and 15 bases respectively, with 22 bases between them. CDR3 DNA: TGTGCCAGCAGCTCCCTCCCGGACTACGGACGGCGGCATTTT. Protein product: CASSSLPDYGRRHF.

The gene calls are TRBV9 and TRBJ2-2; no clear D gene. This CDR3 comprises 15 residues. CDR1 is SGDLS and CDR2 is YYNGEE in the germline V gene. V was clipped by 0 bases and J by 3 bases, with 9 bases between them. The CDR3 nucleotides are TGTGCCAGCAGCGTAGTCGGCTTAGACACCGGGGAGCTGTTTTTT. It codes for CASSVVGLDTGELFF.

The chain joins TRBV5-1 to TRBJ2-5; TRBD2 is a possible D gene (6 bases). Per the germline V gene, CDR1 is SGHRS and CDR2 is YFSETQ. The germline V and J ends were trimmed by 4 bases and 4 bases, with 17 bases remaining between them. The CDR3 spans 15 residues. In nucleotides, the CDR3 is TGCGCCAGCAGCCCTTCCGGAGGGAGCGGAGAGACCCAGTACTTC. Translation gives CASSPSGGSGETQYF.

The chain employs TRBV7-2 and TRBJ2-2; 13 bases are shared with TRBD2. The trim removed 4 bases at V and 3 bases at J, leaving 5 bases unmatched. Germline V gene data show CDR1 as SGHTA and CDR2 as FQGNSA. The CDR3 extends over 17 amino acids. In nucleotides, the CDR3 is TGTGCCAGCAGCTACCGGACTAGCGGGAGCCACACCGGGGAGCTGTTTTTT. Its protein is CASSYRTSGSHTGELFF.

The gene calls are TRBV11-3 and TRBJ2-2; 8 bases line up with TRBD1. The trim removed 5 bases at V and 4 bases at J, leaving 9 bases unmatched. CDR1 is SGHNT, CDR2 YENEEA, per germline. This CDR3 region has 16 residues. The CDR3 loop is CASSHIRDRTTGELFF. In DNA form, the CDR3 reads TGTGCCAGCAGCCACATCCGGGACAGGACCACCGGGGAGCTGTTTTTT. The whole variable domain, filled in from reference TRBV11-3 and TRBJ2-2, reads EAGVVQSPRYKIIEKKQPVAFWCNPISGHNTLYWYLQNLGQGPELLIRYENEEAVDDSQLPKDRFSAERLKGVDSTLKIQPAELGDSAVYLCASSHIRDRTTGELFFGEGSRLTVL.

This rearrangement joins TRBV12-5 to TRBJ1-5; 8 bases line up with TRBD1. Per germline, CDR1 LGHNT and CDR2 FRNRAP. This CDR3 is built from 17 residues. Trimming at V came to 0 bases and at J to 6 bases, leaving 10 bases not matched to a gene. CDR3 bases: TGTGCTAGTGGTTTGGTATTGGGGCAGGGGGCGATTCAGCCCCAGCATTTT. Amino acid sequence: CASGLVLGQGAIQPQHF. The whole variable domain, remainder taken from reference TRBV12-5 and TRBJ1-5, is DARVTQTPRHKVTEMGQEVTMRCQPILGHNTVFWYRQTMMQGLELLAYFRNRAPLDDSGMPKDRFSAEMPDATLATLKIQPSEPRDSAVYFCASGLVLGQGAIQPQHFGDGTRLSIL.

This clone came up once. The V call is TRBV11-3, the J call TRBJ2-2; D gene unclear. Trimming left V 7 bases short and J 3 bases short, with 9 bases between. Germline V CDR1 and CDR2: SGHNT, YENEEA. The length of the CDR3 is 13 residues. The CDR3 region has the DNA TGTGCCAGCACCCTGGGTTACACCGGGGAGCTGTTTTTT. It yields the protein CASTLGYTGELFF.